The rows below give T cell receptor beta chains drawn from one sample of a study of blood T cell repertoires in COVID-19. Some clones are missing from TCRdb's copy, which holds only in-frame ones; the method was immunoSEQ multiplex PCR. Among approximately 55,000 clones listed, around 86% were seen once. The source material was peripheral blood. The receptors here all came from a man aged 50-60 years with active COVID-19. Both conserved end residues are part of each CDR3. D genes are given only for firm matches. Not all rows give a size; the values are once, few, many and, for expanded clones, a class.

j_call clone_size v_call d_call cdr3_aa cdr3_nt
TRBJ1-2 . TRBV7-8 TRBD1 CASSYGTDNYGYTF TGTGCCAGCAGCTACGGGACAGATAACTATGGCTACACCTTC
TRBJ2-3 . TRBV5-8 . CASSFVSFDGQYF TGTGCCAGCAGCTTCGTTAGTTTTGATGGGCAGTATTTT
TRBJ2-3 . TRBV6-4 TRBD2 CASSDSGGGATDTQYF TGTGCCAGCAGTGACTCAGGCGGGGGGGCCACAGATACGCAGTATTTT
TRBJ2-7 . TRBV30 . CAWSVRPRYGRSYEQYF TGTGCCTGGAGTGTAAGGCCCCGATACGGCAGGTCGTACGAGCAGTACTTC
TRBJ2-7 . TRBV21-1 . CASSKRGTPSGEQYF TGTGCCAGCAGCAAAAGGGGCACCCCAAGTGGGGAGCAGTACTTC
TRBJ1-4 once TRBV30 . CAWSVSFNEKLFF TGTGCCTGGAGTGTGAGTTTTAATGAAAAACTGTTTTTT
TRBJ2-2 once TRBV29-1 . CSVELSGNTGELFF TGCAGCGTTGAGCTTAGCGGAAACACCGGGGAGCTGTTTTTT
TRBJ1-1 few TRBV5-4 . CASSFEVRPEAFF TGTGCCAGCAGCTTCGAGGTTCGTCCTGAAGCTTTCTTT
TRBJ2-5 . TRBV11-2 . CASSFDSEETQYF TGTGCCAGCAGCTTCGACAGTGAAGAGACCCAGTACTTC
TRBJ2-3 . TRBV11-2 . CASSSSEFFTDTQYF TGTGCCAGCAGCTCTAGCGAGTTCTTCACAGATACGCAGTATTTT
TRBJ1-2 . TRBV28 TRBD1 CAIRTGPHGYTF TGTGCCATACGGACAGGCCCTCATGGCTACACCTTC
TRBJ2-2 . TRBV5-4 . CASSSRGGTGELFF TGTGCCAGCAGTAGCCGGGGAGGTACCGGGGAGCTGTTTTTT
TRBJ2-3 few TRBV5-4 . CASRTGRTDTQYF TGTGCCAGCAGAACGGGAAGGACAGATACGCAGTATTTT
TRBJ2-7 . TRBV18 . CASSPGTGGAYEQYF TGTGCCAGCTCACCAGGTACAGGGGGGGCCTACGAGCAGTACTTC
TRBJ1-2 . TRBV12-3/TRBV12-4 . CARTALDGYTF TGTGCCAGGACAGCTTTGGATGGCTACACCTTC
TRBJ1-2 . TRBV5-1 . CASRPTTTGSYGYTF TGCGCCAGCAGACCCACTACCACAGGGAGCTATGGCTACACCTTC
TRBJ2-2 . TRBV7-9 . CASSLLRQAGELFF TGTGCCAGCAGCCTCCTGCGACAGGCCGGGGAGCTGTTTTTT
TRBJ2-1 . TRBV7-2 TRBD2 CASSWLLASNEQFF TGTGCCAGCAGCTGGCTACTAGCGTCCAATGAGCAGTTCTTC
TRBJ1-3 . TRBV3-1/TRBV3-2 . CASSLGTGGNTIYF TGTGCCAGCAGCCTCGGGACTGGTGGAAACACCATATATTTT
TRBJ2-2 . TRBV11-2 TRBD2 CASSFDRDYTNTGELFF TGTGCCAGCAGCTTTGACCGGGACTATACGAACACCGGGGAGCTGTTTTTT
TRBJ2-2 few TRBV15 TRBD1 CATSRDPGQATGELFF TGTGCCACCAGCAGAGATCCGGGACAGGCTACCGGGGAGCTGTTTTTT
TRBJ2-3 . TRBV7-2 TRBD2 CASSSYFSGGTTDTQYF TGTGCCAGCAGCTCGTACTTTAGCGGGGGGACCACAGATACGCAGTATTTT
TRBJ2-3 . TRBV11-2 TRBD2 CASSGSGRAGDTQYF TGTGCCAGCAGCGGCAGCGGGAGGGCGGGAGATACGCAGTATTTT
TRBJ2-7 . TRBV30 . CAWKYEGPPYEQYF TGTGCCTGGAAGTATGAGGGTCCACCCTACGAGCAGTACTTC
TRBJ1-6 . TRBV19 . CASSIEGGSNSPLHF TGTGCCAGTAGTATAGAAGGGGGATCGAATTCACCCCTCCACTTT
TRBJ2-6 . TRBV30 . CACDSSGANVLTF TGTGCCTGCGACAGTTCTGGGGCCAACGTCCTGACTTTC
TRBJ2-1 . TRBV4-3 TRBD2 CASSQAGRERGGYNEQFF TGCGCCAGCAGCCAAGCCGGAAGGGAGCGGGGGGGCTACAATGAGCAGTTCTTC
TRBJ2-1 . TRBV6-2/TRBV6-3 TRBD2 CASSYGGGNEQFF TGTGCCAGCAGTTATGGGGGGGGCAATGAGCAGTTCTTC
TRBJ2-7 . TRBV18 . CASSATGLLDEQYF TGTGCCAGCTCAGCGACAGGCCTTCTGGACGAGCAGTACTTC
TRBJ2-6 . TRBV29-1 . CSVDVGGGANVLTF TGCAGCGTTGATGTGGGAGGTGGGGCCAACGTCCTGACTTTC
TRBJ2-6 . TRBV27 TRBD1 CASSLWGQGRGANVLTF TGTGCCAGCAGTCTCTGGGGACAGGGCCGGGGGGCCAACGTCCTGACTTTC
TRBJ2-7 . TRBV6-5 . CASNLQGGGYEQYF TGTGCCAGCAACCTACAGGGCGGGGGTTACGAGCAGTACTTC
TRBJ2-1 . TRBV4-1 TRBD2 CASSPRGALYNEQFF TGCGCCAGCAGCCCGCGGGGGGCCCTCTACAATGAGCAGTTCTTC
TRBJ1-2 . TRBV5-1 TRBD1 CASSWGQGSYGYTF TGCGCCAGCAGCTGGGGACAGGGGAGCTATGGCTACACCTTC
TRBJ2-7 . TRBV7-8 . CASSLAWGGTYEQYF TGTGCCAGCAGCTTAGCGTGGGGCGGGACCTACGAGCAGTACTTC
TRBJ2-7 once TRBV7-7 . CASSLALDSSYEQYF TGTGCCAGCAGCTTAGCGCTGGACAGTTCCTACGAGCAGTACTTC
TRBJ1-5 . TRBV15 TRBD1 CATTSPGGQPQHF TGTGCCACCACCTCACCAGGGGGTCAGCCCCAGCATTTT
TRBJ1-2 . TRBV7-2 . CASSLTGARIGYTF TGTGCCAGCAGCCTGACAGGCGCTCGAATTGGCTACACCTTC
TRBJ1-1 . TRBV4-1 TRBD1 CASSHQGATEAFF TGCGCCAGCAGCCACCAGGGGGCTACTGAAGCTTTCTTT
TRBJ2-6 . TRBV19 . CASSRDRSGANVLTF TGTGCCAGTAGTAGAGACAGGTCTGGGGCCAACGTCCTGACTTTC
TRBJ1-6 . TRBV4-1 TRBD1 CASSQDTGQGNSPLHF TGCGCCAGCAGCCAAGATACGGGACAGGGGAATTCACCCCTCCACTTT
TRBJ2-1 . TRBV5-1 . CASLLVPEINEQFF TGCGCCAGCCTACTAGTTCCGGAAATCAATGAGCAGTTCTTC
TRBJ1-2 . TRBV7-2 . CASSSYSGYVAYTF TGTGCCAGCAGCTCCTACTCAGGGTACGTGGCCTACACCTTC
TRBJ1-1 . TRBV6-5 TRBD1 CASRGTGGTDTEAFF TGTGCCAGCAGAGGGACAGGGGGCACGGACACTGAAGCTTTCTTT
TRBJ1-2 . TRBV6-6 TRBD1 CASSLDRAHGYTF TGTGCCAGCAGTCTCGACAGGGCCCATGGCTACACCTTC